A selection of T cell receptor beta chains follows, all from one sample in a study of T cells in Graves' hyperthyroidism and ophthalmopathy. TCRdb re-called the multiplex PCR reads with MiXCR, one entry per CDR3 protein. Among hundreds of thousands of distinct CDR3 sequences listed, roughly 25% were seen once. Sequencing was performed on blood. These TCRs come from a woman in her twenties or thirties with Graves' ophthalmopathy. Each CDR3 is given with its conserved first and last residue. Each record gives: V gene, clone size, J gene, D gene, CDR3 DNA, CDR3 protein. A D gene is named only where the DNA matches it firmly. Not every row has a clone size; where given, it reads once, few, many or a size class.

v_gene: TRBV6-2/TRBV6-3; abundance: .; j_gene: TRBJ1-1; d_gene: .; CDR3nt: TGTGCCAGCAGCCAGGTCGCTGAAGCTTTCTTT; CDR3aa: CASSQVAEAFF
v_gene: TRBV15; abundance: .; j_gene: TRBJ2-7; d_gene: .; CDR3nt: TGTGCCACCAGCGCCGGGACAAACGAGCAGTACTTC; CDR3aa: CATSAGTNEQYF
v_gene: TRBV20-1; abundance: few; j_gene: TRBJ1-6; d_gene: .; CDR3nt: TGCAGTGCTAGTGCACAGATCTATAATTCACCCCTCCACTTT; CDR3aa: CSASAQIYNSPLHF
v_gene: TRBV5-5; abundance: many; j_gene: TRBJ1-2; d_gene: .; CDR3nt: TGTGCCAGCAGCTTACTTCTCCGGGGCGATGTGGGCTACACCTTC; CDR3aa: CASSLLLRGDVGYTF
v_gene: TRBV5-1; abundance: many; j_gene: TRBJ2-5; d_gene: .; CDR3nt: TGCGCCAGCAGCTTGGACTCCGCGGAGGAGACCCAGTACTTC; CDR3aa: CASSLDSAEETQYF
v_gene: TRBV29-1; abundance: many; j_gene: TRBJ1-1; d_gene: .; CDR3nt: TGCAGCGGAGGGGAAAGCGCTGAAGCTTTCTTT; CDR3aa: CSGGESAEAFF
v_gene: TRBV27; abundance: many; j_gene: TRBJ2-2; d_gene: TRBD1; CDR3nt: TGTGCCAGCAGTTTATCGACTTTCGGGACAGAGAACACCGGGGAGCTGTTTTTT; CDR3aa: CASSLSTFGTENTGELFF
v_gene: TRBV6-1; abundance: few; j_gene: TRBJ2-7; d_gene: TRBD1; CDR3nt: TGTGCCAGCAGTGGGACCGGGACAGGTTCTCCCTACGAGCAGTACTTC; CDR3aa: CASSGTGTGSPYEQYF
v_gene: TRBV4-3; abundance: few; j_gene: TRBJ2-2; d_gene: TRBD1; CDR3nt: TGCGCCAGCAGCCAGAGACAGGGTAGATTAGGCACCGGGGAGCTGTTTTTT; CDR3aa: CASSQRQGRLGTGELFF
v_gene: TRBV2; abundance: many; j_gene: TRBJ1-1; d_gene: .; CDR3nt: TGTGCCAGCAGTGAGGCTCACCCAGGCACTGAAGCTTTCTTT; CDR3aa: CASSEAHPGTEAFF
v_gene: TRBV19; abundance: .; j_gene: TRBJ1-5; d_gene: .; CDR3nt: TGTGCCAGTAGTAAATACAAATATAGCAATCAGCCCCAGCATTTT; CDR3aa: CASSKYKYSNQPQHF
v_gene: TRBV6-5; abundance: .; j_gene: TRBJ2-7; d_gene: TRBD1; CDR3nt: TGTGCCAGCAGTTTGGACAGGGTGGGACGCGAGCAGTACTTC; CDR3aa: CASSLDRVGREQYF
v_gene: TRBV6-1; abundance: many; j_gene: TRBJ1-5; d_gene: .; CDR3nt: TGTGCCAGCACCAAGACGGGGGCGAGTCAGCCCCAGCATTTT; CDR3aa: CASTKTGASQPQHF
v_gene: TRBV15; abundance: many; j_gene: TRBJ1-2; d_gene: .; CDR3nt: TGTGCCACCAGCAGAGGGTGGGGGGATCGTGGCTACACCTTC; CDR3aa: CATSRGWGDRGYTF
v_gene: TRBV20-1; abundance: many; j_gene: TRBJ2-7; d_gene: TRBD1; CDR3nt: TGCAGTGCTAGAGATCGGGACAGGGCTCCCTACGAGCAGTACTTC; CDR3aa: CSARDRDRAPYEQYF
v_gene: TRBV5-1; abundance: .; j_gene: TRBJ2-2; d_gene: .; CDR3nt: TGCGCCAGCAGTTCCCAGGCGAACACCGGGGAGCTGTTTTTT; CDR3aa: CASSSQANTGELFF
v_gene: TRBV10-3; abundance: many; j_gene: TRBJ2-3; d_gene: TRBD1; CDR3nt: TGTGCCATCAGATACAGGGGGAGCACAGATACGCAGTATTTT; CDR3aa: CAIRYRGSTDTQYF
v_gene: TRBV12-3/TRBV12-4; abundance: many; j_gene: TRBJ1-2; d_gene: TRBD1; CDR3nt: TGTGCCAGCAGGCGCGGGACAGGGTCCCTAGGTGGCTACACCTTC; CDR3aa: CASRRGTGSLGGYTF
v_gene: TRBV6-1; abundance: .; j_gene: TRBJ2-3; d_gene: TRBD1; CDR3nt: TGTGCCAGCAGTGAAGGAACAGGGGCAGGATCAGATACGCAGTATTTT; CDR3aa: CASSEGTGAGSDTQYF
v_gene: TRBV29-1; abundance: .; j_gene: TRBJ1-2; d_gene: .; CDR3nt: TGCAGCGTTGTTGGGGCTCTCTATGGCTACACCTTC; CDR3aa: CSVVGALYGYTF
v_gene: TRBV29-1; abundance: many; j_gene: TRBJ2-7; d_gene: .; CDR3nt: TGCAGCATTATCGGGGGGCTGACAAGCTCCTACGAGCAGTACTTC; CDR3aa: CSIIGGLTSSYEQYF
v_gene: TRBV6-2/TRBV6-3; abundance: few; j_gene: TRBJ1-1; d_gene: TRBD1; CDR3nt: TGTGCCAGCAGTTACTCGACAGGGTATACTGAAGCTTTCTTT; CDR3aa: CASSYSTGYTEAFF